This T cell receptor (beta chain) was recorded in a study of T cell repertoires in ileal Crohn's disease. Looking at the study overall: Thiopurines (11) or anti-TNF agents (more than 17) were given postoperatively to about half.

This CDR3 is built from 15 residues. V trimming: 0 bases; J trimming: 7 bases; junction bases outside the gene matches: 5. Germline loops: CDR1 SGHTA, CDR2 FQGNSA. Per sample, roughly 470 nanograms of biopsy DNA were TCRB immunosequenced. Profiled with immunoSEQ multiplex PCR; TCRdb holds only in-frame clones, not every one. The sample includes over 3,500 clones, 76% seen only once; the top ten take 15% to 20%. This sequence originates from an adult with Crohn's disease. This chain uses TRBV7-2 with TRBJ2-2; 7 bases map to TRBD1. Sequencing input: ileal tissue. Written as DNA, the CDR3 is TGTGCCAGCAGCTTAGCCGGCACAGGGGTCGGGGAGCTGTTTTTT. Translating gives CASSLAGTGVGELFF.